These T cell receptor beta chains were read from a single sample in a study of spatial heterogeneity in lung cancer. MiXCR, run by TCRdb on the 5' RACE reads, gives a single entry per CDR3 protein. The sample holds 50,000 to 60,000 distinct CDR3 sequences, 6.5% to 7.5% seen once. Sequenced here: PBMCs, sampled at follow-up. These receptors were obtained from a female donor with early-stage non-small cell lung cancer. CDR3s include the opening cysteine and the closing phenylalanine or tryptophan. The D gene is left open where the match is weak. For some rows the clone size is stated as once, few or many, or as a class when expanded; others skip it.

>few|TRBV12-3/TRBV12-4|-|TRBJ1-5
CASTTDSNQPQHF
TGTGCCAGCACCACGGACAGTAATCAGCCCCAGCATTTT
>-|TRBV27|-|TRBJ1-1
CASSFNPGGTEAFF
TGTGCCAGCAGTTTCAATCCGGGGGGGACTGAAGCTTTCTTT
>few|TRBV24-1|TRBD2|TRBJ2-3
CATQGEASGGPTDTQYF
TGTGCCACCCAGGGAGAGGCTAGCGGGGGGCCCACAGATACGCAGTATTTT
>-|TRBV30|TRBD1|TRBJ1-1
CAWSTQGASTEAFF
TGTGCCTGGAGTACACAGGGGGCCAGCACTGAAGCTTTCTTT
>-|TRBV3-1|-|TRBJ1-6
CASSQEVSYNSPLHF
TGTGCCAGCAGCCAGGAGGTCTCCTATAATTCACCCCTCCACTTT
>few|TRBV9|-|TRBJ2-2
CASSVAGETGELFF
TGTGCCAGCAGCGTAGCGGGGGAAACCGGGGAGCTGTTTTTT
>many|TRBV12-5|TRBD1|TRBJ2-1
CASGLPGGSSSYNEQFF
TGTGCTAGTGGTTTGCCAGGGGGCAGTAGCTCCTACAATGAGCAGTTCTTC
>many|TRBV28|TRBD2|TRBJ2-5
CATIVSGVDRLAQYF
TGTGCCACCATCGTTAGCGGGGTCGACCGGCTGGCCCAGTACTTC
>many|TRBV27|-|TRBJ1-3
CASRRIDGNTIYF
TGTGCCAGCAGAAGGATAGACGGAAACACCATATATTTT
>few|TRBV27|-|TRBJ2-7
CASSLYLAGHEQYF
TGTGCCAGCAGTTTATATCTAGCAGGGCACGAGCAGTACTTC
>many|TRBV4-1|TRBD1|TRBJ1-5
CASSQGHRGISQPQHF
TGCGCCAGCAGCCAAGGGCACAGGGGGATTAGTCAGCCCCAGCATTTT
>many|TRBV7-2|-|TRBJ2-5
CASRAQKETQYF
TGTGCCAGCAGAGCGCAGAAAGAGACCCAGTACTTC
>few|TRBV28|TRBD2|TRBJ2-3
CASSGGWTDTQYF
TGTGCCAGCTCCGGGGGGTGGACAGATACGCAGTATTTT
>many|TRBV7-9|-|TRBJ2-7
CASSLTGSVYEQYF
TGTGCCAGCAGCTTAACGGGGAGCGTCTACGAGCAGTACTTC
>many|TRBV20-1|-|TRBJ2-5
CSARDTGKGETQYF
TGCAGTGCTAGAGATACTGGGAAGGGAGAGACCCAGTACTTC
>few|TRBV12-3/TRBV12-4|-|TRBJ1-5
CASSFQVNQPQHF
TGTGCCAGCAGTTTCCAGGTTAATCAGCCCCAGCATTTT
>few|TRBV20-1|-|TRBJ1-1
CSAKTRGGWTEAFF
TGCAGTGCTAAAACACGAGGGGGGTGGACTGAAGCTTTCTTT
>few|TRBV29-1|-|TRBJ1-1
CSALHWGTEAFF
TGCAGCGCTTTACATTGGGGGACTGAAGCTTTCTTT
>medium-sized|TRBV20-1|-|TRBJ2-3
CSVLDADTQYF
TGCAGTGTCCTAGACGCAGATACGCAGTATTTT
>many|TRBV3-1|-|TRBJ2-3
CASSQSLHLSTDTQYF
TGTGCCAGCAGCCAAAGTTTGCATCTCAGCACAGATACGCAGTATTTT
>few|TRBV20-1|-|TRBJ1-1
CSARRSRGTEAFF
TGCAGTGCTAGAAGGTCAAGGGGCACTGAAGCTTTCTTT
>-|TRBV7-2|-|TRBJ2-7
CASGKAGAAYEQYF
TGTGCCAGCGGAAAGGCGGGTGCTGCCTACGAGCAGTACTTC
>many|TRBV6-5|-|TRBJ2-2
CASYTGTGELFF
TGTGCCAGTTACACCGGCACCGGGGAGCTGTTTTTT